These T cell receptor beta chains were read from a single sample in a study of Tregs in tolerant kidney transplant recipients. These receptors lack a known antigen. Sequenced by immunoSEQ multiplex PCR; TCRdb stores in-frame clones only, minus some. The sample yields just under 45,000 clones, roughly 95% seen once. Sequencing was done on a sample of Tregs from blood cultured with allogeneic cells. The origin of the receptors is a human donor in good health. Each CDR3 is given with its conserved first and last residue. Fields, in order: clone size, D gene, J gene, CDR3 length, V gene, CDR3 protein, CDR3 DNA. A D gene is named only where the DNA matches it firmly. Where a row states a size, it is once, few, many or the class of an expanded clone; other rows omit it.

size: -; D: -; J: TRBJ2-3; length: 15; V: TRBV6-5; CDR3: CASSSSWTSTDTQYF; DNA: -
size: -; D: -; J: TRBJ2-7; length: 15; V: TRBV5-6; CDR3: CASSLLPGYSYEQYF; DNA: TGTGCCAGCAGCTTGTTGCCCGGGTACTCCTACGAGCAGTACTTC
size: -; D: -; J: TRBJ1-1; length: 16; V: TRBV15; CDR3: CATSRGPSGPSTEAFF; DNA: TGTGCCACCAGCAGAGGCCCGTCGGGGCCTAGCACTGAAGCTTTCTTT
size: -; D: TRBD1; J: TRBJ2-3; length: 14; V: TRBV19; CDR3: CASARGQGSDTQYF; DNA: TGTGCCAGCGCCAGGGGACAGGGGTCAGATACGCAGTATTTT
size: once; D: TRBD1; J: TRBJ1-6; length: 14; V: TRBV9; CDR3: CASTSGTVDSPLHF; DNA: TGTGCCAGCACCTCTGGGACAGTAGATTCACCCCTCCACTTT
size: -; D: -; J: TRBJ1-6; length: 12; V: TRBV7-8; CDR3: CASSYTNSPLHF; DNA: TGTGCCAGCAGCTACACGAATTCACCCCTCCACTTT
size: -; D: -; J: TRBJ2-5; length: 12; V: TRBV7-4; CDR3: CASTPDLGTQYF; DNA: TGTGCCAGCACCCCGGATCTGGGGACCCAGTACTTC
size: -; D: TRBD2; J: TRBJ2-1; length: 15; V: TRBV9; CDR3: CASSPAGGPYNEQFF; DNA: TGTGCCAGCAGCCCAGCGGGGGGGCCTTATAATGAGCAGTTCTTC
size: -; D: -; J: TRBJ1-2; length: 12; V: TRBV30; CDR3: CAWSYTGYGYTF; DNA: TGTGCCTGGAGTTATACAGGGTATGGCTACACCTTC
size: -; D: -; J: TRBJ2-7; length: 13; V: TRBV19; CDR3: CASSMVLSYEQYF; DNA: TGTGCCAGTAGTATGGTGCTCTCCTACGAGCAGTACTTC
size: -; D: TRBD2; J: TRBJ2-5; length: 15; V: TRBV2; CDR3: CASSERLAGVETQYF; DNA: TGTGCCAGCAGTGAGAGACTAGCGGGAGTCGAGACCCAGTACTTC
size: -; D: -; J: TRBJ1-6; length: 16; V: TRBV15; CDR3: CATSRDLGLTNSPLHF; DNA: TGTGCCACCAGCAGAGATTTGGGTCTTACTAATTCACCCCTCCACTTT
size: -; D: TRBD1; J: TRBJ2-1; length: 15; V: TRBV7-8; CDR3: CASSSLRDRSNEQFF; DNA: TGTGCCAGCAGCTCCCTCCGGGACAGATCAAATGAGCAGTTCTTC
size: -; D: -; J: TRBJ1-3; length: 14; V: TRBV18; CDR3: CASSPGTPGNTIYF; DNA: TGTGCCAGCTCACCGGGGACCCCCGGAAACACCATATATTTT
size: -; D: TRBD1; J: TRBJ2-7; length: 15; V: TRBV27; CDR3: CASSASGTGSYEQYF; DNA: TGTGCCAGCAGTGCCTCCGGGACAGGATCCTACGAGCAGTACTTC
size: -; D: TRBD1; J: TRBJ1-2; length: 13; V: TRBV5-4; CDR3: CASSWDRNYGYTF; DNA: TGTGCCAGCAGCTGGGACAGGAACTATGGCTACACCTTC
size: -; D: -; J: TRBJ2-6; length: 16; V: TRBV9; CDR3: CASSVEGVSGANVLTF; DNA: TGTGCCAGCAGCGTTGAAGGAGTTTCTGGGGCCAACGTCCTGACTTTC
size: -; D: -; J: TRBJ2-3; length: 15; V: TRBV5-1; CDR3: CASMQRGLRTDTQYF; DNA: TGCGCCAGCATGCAACGGGGGCTACGCACAGATACGCAGTATTTT
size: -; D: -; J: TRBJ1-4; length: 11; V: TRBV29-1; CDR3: CSVWFNEKLFF; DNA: TGCAGCGTATGGTTTAATGAAAAACTGTTTTTT
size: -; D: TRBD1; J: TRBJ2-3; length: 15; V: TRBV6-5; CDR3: CASRTRRDSSDTQYF; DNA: TGTGCCAGCAGGACACGACGGGACAGTTCAGATACGCAGTATTTT
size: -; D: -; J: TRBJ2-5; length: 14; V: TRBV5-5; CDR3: CASSLGQLQETQYF; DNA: TGTGCCAGCAGCTTAGGACAGCTCCAAGAGACCCAGTACTTC
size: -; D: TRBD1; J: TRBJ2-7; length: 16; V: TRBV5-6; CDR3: CASSLGRWTGKYEQYF; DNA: TGTGCCAGCAGCTTGGGACGTTGGACAGGGAAATACGAGCAGTACTTC
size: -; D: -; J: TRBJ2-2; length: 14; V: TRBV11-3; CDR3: CASSLVFSTGELFF; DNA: TGTGCCAGCAGCTTAGTGTTCAGCACCGGGGAGCTGTTTTTT
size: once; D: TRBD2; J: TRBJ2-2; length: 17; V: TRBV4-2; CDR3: CASSLRTSGGNTGELFF; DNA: TGTGCCAGCAGTTTACGAACTAGCGGGGGGAACACCGGGGAGCTGTTTTTT
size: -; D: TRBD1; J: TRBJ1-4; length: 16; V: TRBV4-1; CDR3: CASSQDRTGTNEKLFF; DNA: TGCGCCAGCAGCCAAGATCGGACAGGGACTAATGAAAAACTGTTTTTT
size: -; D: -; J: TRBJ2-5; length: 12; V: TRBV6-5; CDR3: CASSPGFGTQYF; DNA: TGTGCCAGCAGTCCAGGGTTCGGGACCCAGTACTTC
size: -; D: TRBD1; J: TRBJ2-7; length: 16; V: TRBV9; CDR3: CASSVVSGGLNVEQYF; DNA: TGTGCCAGCAGCGTAGTATCAGGGGGTCTGAACGTCGAGCAGTACTTC
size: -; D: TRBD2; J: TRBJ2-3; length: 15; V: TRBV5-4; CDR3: CASRALADEADTQYF; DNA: TGTGCCAGCAGGGCACTAGCGGATGAGGCAGATACGCAGTATTTT
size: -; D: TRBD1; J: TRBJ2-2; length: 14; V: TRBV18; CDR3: CASSRDRVTGELFF; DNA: TGTGCCAGCTCACGGGACAGGGTCACCGGGGAGCTGTTTTTT
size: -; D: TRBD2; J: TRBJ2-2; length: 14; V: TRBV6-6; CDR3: CASSPGLEGGELFF; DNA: TGTGCCAGCAGTCCGGGACTAGAAGGCGGGGAGCTGTTTTTT
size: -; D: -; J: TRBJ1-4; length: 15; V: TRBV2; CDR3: CASSVSGAEHEKLFF; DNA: TGTGCCAGCAGTGTTTCAGGAGCTGAGCATGAAAAACTGTTTTTT
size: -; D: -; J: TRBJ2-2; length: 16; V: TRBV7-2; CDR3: CASSLQRSGLTGELFF; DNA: TGTGCCAGCAGCTTACAAAGGTCAGGGTTAACCGGGGAGCTGTTTTTT